This T cell receptor beta chain emerged from a study of cytomegalovirus exposure and HLA in healthy donors. In the PCR, 60 Vbeta and 13 Jbeta primers were used. Sequenced by immunoSEQ multiplex PCR; TCRdb stores in-frame clones only, minus some. Among around 140,000 clones listed, roughly 78% were seen once. The receptor was derived from a man between 18 and 29 years old in good health and CMV-seropositive. The specimen sequenced was PBMCs.

CDR3 coding DNA: TGTGCCAGCAGTGAGCAACAGGCTTACAATGAGCAGTTCTTC. Amino acids: CASSEQQAYNEQFF. The chain has TRBV2 and TRBJ2-1, with D possibly TRBD1 on 5 matching bases. Trimming removed 3 bases at V and 4 bases at J, with 10 bases between. Germline assignment: CDR1 SNHLY and CDR2 FYNNEI. This CDR3 has 14 residues.